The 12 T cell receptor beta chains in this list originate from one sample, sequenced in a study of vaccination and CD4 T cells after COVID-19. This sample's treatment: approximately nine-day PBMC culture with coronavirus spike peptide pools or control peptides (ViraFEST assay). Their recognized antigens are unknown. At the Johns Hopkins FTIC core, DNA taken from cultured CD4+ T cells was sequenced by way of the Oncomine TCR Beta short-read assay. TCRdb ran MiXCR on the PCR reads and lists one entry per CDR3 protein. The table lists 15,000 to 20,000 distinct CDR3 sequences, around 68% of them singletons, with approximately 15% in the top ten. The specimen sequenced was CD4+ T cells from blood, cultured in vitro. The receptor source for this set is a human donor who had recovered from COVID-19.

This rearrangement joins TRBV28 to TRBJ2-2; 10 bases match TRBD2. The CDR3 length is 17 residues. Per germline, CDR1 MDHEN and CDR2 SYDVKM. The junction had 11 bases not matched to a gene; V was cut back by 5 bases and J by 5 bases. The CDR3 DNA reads TGTGCCAGCAGTCTTCAAGGGGTAGCGGGAGGAACCGGGGAGCTGTTTTTT. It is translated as CASSLQGVAGGTGELFF.

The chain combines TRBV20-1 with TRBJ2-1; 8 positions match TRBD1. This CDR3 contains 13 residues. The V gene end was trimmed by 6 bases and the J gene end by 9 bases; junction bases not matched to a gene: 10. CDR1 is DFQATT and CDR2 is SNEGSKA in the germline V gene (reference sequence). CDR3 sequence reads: CSASGTGRFEQFF. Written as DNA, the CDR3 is TGCAGTGCCTCCGGGACAGGACGCTTTGAGCAGTTCTTC.

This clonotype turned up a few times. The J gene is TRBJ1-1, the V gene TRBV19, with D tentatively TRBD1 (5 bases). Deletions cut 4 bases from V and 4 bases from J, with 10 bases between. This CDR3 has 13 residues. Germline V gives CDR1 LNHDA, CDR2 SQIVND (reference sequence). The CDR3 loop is CASSTGPGTEAFF. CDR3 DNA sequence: TGTGCCAGTAGTACGGGACCTGGCACTGAAGCTTTCTTT.

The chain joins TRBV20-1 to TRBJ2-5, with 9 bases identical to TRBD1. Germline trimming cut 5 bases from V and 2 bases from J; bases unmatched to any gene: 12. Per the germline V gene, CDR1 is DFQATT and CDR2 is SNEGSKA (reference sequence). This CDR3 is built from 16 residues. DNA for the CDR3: TGCAGTGCTCGACCTACCGGGACAGGGAAGCAAGAGACCCAGTACTTC. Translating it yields CSARPTGTGKQETQYF.

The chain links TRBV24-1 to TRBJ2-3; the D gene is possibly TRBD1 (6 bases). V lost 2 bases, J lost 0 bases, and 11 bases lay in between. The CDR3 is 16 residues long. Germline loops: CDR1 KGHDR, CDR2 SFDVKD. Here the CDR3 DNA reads TGTGCCACCAGTGATTCGTGGGGGCCTAGCACAGATACGCAGTATTTT. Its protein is CATSDSWGPSTDTQYF.

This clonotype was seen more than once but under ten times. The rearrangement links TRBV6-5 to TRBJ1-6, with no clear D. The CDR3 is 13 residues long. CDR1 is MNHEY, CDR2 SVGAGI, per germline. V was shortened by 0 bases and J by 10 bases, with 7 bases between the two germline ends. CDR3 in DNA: TGTGCCAGCAGTTACTCGATCGTCTCACCCCTCCACTTT. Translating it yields CASSYSIVSPLHF.

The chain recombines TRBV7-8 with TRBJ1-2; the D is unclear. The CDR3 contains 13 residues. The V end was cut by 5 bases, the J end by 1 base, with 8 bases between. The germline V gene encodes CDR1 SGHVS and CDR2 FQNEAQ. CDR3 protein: CASSHSINYGYTF. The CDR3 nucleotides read TGTGCCAGCAGCCACTCAATTAACTATGGCTACACCTTC. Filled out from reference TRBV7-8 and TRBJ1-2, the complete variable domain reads GAGVSQSPRYKVAKRGQDVALRCDPISGHVSLFWYQQALGQGPEFLTYFQNEAQLDKSGLPSDRFFAERPEGSVSTLKIQRTQQEDSAVYLCASSHSINYGYTFGSGTRLTVV.

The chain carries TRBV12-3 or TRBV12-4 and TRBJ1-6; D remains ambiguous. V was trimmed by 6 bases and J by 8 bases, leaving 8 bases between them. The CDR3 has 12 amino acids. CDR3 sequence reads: CASRDWDSPLHF. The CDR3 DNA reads TGTGCCAGCAGGGATTGGGATTCACCCCTCCACTTT.

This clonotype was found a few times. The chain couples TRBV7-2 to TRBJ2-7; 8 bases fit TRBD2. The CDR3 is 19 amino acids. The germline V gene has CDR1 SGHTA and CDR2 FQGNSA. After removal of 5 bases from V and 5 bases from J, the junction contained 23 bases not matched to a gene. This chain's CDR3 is CASSLAGSGIAGGPHEQYF. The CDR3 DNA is TGTGCCAGCAGCCTGGCGGGGTCTGGAATTGCGGGAGGCCCGCACGAGCAGTACTTC.

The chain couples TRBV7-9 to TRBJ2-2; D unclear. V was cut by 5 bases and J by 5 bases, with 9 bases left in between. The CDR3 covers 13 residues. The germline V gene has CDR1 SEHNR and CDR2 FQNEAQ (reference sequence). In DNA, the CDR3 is TGTGCCAGCAGCCCGGGTCTTACCGGGGAGCTGTTTTTT. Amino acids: CASSPGLTGELFF.

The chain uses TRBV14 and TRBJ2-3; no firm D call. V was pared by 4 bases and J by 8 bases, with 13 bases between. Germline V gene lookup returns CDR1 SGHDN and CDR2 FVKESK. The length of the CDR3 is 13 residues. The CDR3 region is CASSRTWEATQYF. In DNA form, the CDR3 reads TGTGCCAGCAGCCGGACCTGGGAAGCTACGCAGTATTTT.

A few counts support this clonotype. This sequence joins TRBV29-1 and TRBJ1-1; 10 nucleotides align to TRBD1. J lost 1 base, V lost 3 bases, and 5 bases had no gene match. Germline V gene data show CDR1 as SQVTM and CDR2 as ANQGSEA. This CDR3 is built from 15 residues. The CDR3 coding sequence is TGCAGCGTTGACGGGACAGGGGCCCCGAACACTGAAGCTTTCTTT. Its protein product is CSVDGTGAPNTEAFF.